The clone carrying this TCR beta chain came up a few times. Donors received nivolumab, ipilimumab, aspirin, low-dose cyclophosphamide and low-dose radiotherapy. This record comes from a study of low-dose radiotherapy and immunotherapy resistance in tumors. In the study overall: Every six weeks patients received intravenous ipilimumab 1 mg/kg, and every two weeks they received intravenous nivolumab 240 mg.

TRAV and TRBV primers primed cDNA for both TCRalpha and TCRbeta. The TCRs were subjected to amplification over roughly 20 PCR cycles employing a constant-region primer in conjunction with a V-primer adapter. From the reads, TCRdb called clonotypes with MiXCR, one entry per CDR3 protein. Counted here are approximately 11,000 distinct CDR3 sequences, approximately 55% occurring once; the ten biggest clones make up 8% to 10%. Germline V lookup: CDR1 KGHSH, CDR2 LQKENI. V shed 3 bases, J shed 4 bases, and the junction held 6 bases outside the gene matches. The CDR3 is 15 amino acids. V gene TRBV18 combines with J gene TRBJ2-7; 10 bases line up with TRBD1. The TCR originated in a human donor with advanced metastatic prostate, ovarian, gallbladder or colorectal cancer (not recorded which). This table probably holds off-target reads from a library built for another chain. The DNA for the CDR3 is TGTGCCAGCTCACCCCGAGACAGGGGGCGTTACGAGCAGTACTTC. It codes for CASSPRDRGRYEQYF.